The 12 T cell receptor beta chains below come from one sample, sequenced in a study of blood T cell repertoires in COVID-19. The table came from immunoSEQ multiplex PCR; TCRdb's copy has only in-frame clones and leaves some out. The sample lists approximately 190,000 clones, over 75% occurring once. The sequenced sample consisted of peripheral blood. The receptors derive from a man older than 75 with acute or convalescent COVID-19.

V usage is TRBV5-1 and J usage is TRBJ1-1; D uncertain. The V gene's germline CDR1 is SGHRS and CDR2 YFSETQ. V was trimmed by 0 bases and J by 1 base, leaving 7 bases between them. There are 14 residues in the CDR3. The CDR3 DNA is TGCGCCAGCAGCTTGGCTCGGGGGAACACTGAAGCTTTCTTT. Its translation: CASSLARGNTEAFF.

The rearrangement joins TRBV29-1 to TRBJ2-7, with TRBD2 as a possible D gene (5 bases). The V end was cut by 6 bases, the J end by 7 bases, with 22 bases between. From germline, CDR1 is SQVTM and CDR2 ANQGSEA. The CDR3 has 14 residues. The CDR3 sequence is CSVGDKTGFGEQYF. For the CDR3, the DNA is TGCAGCGTCGGGGATAAGACGGGATTTGGGGAGCAGTACTTC.

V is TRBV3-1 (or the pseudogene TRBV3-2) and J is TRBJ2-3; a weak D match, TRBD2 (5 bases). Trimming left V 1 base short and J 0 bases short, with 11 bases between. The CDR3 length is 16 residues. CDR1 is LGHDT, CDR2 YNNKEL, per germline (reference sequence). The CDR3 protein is CASSQVGGFSTDTQYF. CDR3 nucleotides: TGTGCCAGCAGCCAAGTGGGCGGGTTTAGCACAGATACGCAGTATTTT.

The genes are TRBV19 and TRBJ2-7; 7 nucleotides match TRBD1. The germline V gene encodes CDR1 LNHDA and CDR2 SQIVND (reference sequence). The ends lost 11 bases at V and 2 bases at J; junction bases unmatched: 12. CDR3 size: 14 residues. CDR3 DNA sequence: TGTGCCTCCCAACCCCGGACAGGTACCTACGAGCAGTACTTC. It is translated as CASQPRTGTYEQYF.

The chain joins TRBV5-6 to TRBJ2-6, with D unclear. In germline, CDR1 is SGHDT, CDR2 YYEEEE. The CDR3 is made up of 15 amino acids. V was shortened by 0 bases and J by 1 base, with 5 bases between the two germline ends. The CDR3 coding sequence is TGTGCCAGCAGCTTGGGAGGTTCTGGGGCCAACGTCCTGACTTTC. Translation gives CASSLGGSGANVLTF.

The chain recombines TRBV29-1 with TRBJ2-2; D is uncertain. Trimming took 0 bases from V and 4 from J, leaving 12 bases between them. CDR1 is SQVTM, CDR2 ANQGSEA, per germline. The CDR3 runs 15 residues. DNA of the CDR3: TGCAGCGTTGAAGACGGAAAAGGAGTCACCGGGGAGCTGTTTTTT. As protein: CSVEDGKGVTGELFF.

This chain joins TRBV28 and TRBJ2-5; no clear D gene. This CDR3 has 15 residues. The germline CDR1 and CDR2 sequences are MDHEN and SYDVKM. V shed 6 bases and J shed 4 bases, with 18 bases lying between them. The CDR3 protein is CASSLGALGTETQYF. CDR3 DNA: TGTGCCAGCAGCCTCGGAGCGTTGGGTACAGAGACCCAGTACTTC. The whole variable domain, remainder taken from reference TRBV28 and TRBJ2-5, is DVKVTQSSRYLVKRTGEKVFLECVQDMDHENMFWYRQDPGLGLRLIYFSYDVKMKEKGDIPEGYSVSREKKERFSLILESASTNQTSMYLCASSLGALGTETQYFGPGTRLLVL.

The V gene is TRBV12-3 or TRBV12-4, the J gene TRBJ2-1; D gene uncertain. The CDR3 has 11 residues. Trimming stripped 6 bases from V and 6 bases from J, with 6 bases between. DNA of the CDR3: TGTGCCAGCAGCTCGGGCAATGAGCAGTTCTTC. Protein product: CASSSGNEQFF.

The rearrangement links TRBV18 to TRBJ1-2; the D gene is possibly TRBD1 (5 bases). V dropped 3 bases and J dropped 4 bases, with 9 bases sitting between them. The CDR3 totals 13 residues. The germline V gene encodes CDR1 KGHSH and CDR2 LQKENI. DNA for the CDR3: TGTGCCAGCTCACCGGGGCCACTCTATGGCTACACCTTC. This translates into CASSPGPLYGYTF. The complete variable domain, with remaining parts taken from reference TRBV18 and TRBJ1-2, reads NAGVMQNPRHLVRRRGQEARLRCSPMKGHSHVYWYRQLPEEGLKFMVYLQKENIIDESGMPKERFSAEFPKEGPSILRIQQVVRGDSAAYFCASSPGPLYGYTFGSGTRLTVV.

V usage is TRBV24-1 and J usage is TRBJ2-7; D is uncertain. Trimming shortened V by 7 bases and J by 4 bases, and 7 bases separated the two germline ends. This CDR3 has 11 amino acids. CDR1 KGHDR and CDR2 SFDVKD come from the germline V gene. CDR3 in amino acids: CATSCRYEQYV. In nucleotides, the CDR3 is TGTGCCACCAGCTGCCGGTACGAGCAGTACGTC.

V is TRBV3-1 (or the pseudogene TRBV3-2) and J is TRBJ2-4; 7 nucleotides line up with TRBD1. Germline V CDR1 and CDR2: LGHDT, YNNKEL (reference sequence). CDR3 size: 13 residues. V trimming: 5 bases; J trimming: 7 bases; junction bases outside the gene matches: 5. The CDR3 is CASSTGVGNIQYF. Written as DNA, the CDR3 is TGTGCCAGCAGCACAGGGGTCGGGAACATTCAGTACTTC.

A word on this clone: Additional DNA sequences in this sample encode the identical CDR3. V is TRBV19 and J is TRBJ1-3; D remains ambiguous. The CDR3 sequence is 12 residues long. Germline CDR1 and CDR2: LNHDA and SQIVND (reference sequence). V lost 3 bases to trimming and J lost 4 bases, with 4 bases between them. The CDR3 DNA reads TGTGCCAGTAGTATTGCGGGAAACACCATATATTTT. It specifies CASSIAGNTIYF.